This T cell receptor beta chain was sequenced during a study of memory CD4+ T cells and cytomegalovirus serostatus. Study at large: Donors were healthy Belgian adults, under 10 CMV seropositive and 24 seronegative.

To note about this clone: The target antigen is unknown.

The sort gate was single viable CD3+CD4+CD8-CD45RO+ cells for memory CD4+ T cells. Positive selection with CD4 microbeads enriched total CD4+ T cells. Generated by immunoSEQ multiplex PCR, the TCRdb table keeps only in-frame clones and is missing some. The profile shows roughly 64,000 clones, 60% to 80% of them singletons. General study results and limits: CD4+ memory repertoires contained about two fifths of the roughly 160 reported CMV TCRbeta sequences.

The receptor was derived from an adult in good health and CMV-seronegative. The sequenced material came from memory CD4+ T cells from blood.

DNA of the CDR3: TGTGCCAGCAGTTGGGACAGGGCGGTTAACACCGGGGAGCTGTTTTTT. This translates into CASSWDRAVNTGELFF. The J gene is TRBJ2-2, the V gene TRBV28; 9 nucleotides match TRBD1. Germline CDR1 MDHEN, CDR2 SYDVKM. V lost 4 bases to trimming and J lost 2 bases; unmatched junction nucleotides: 5. This CDR3 region has 16 residues.